This TCR beta chain came from a study of blood T cell repertoires in COVID-19. The overall study: Both acute and convalescent COVID-19 samples were obtained from the United States, Italy and Spain. PBMCs, B-cell-depleted T cells, or T cells were the source of the cDNA or gDNA that made up the material.

This clone showed up just once. The CDR3 is made up of 15 amino acids. After removal of 4 bases from V and 8 bases from J, the junction contained 9 bases not matched to a gene. The germline gives CDR1 SGHRS, CDR2 YFSETQ. Generated by immunoSEQ multiplex PCR, the TCRdb table keeps only in-frame clones and is missing some. Of more than 150,000 clones in the sample, roughly 83% are singletons; the top ten hold 10% to 15%. Adults between roughly 18 and 90 years of age took part from 24 US areas. This receptor was obtained from a woman aged 55-70 years who had recovered from COVID-19. V and J are TRBV5-1 and TRBJ1-6, with 7 bases that match TRBD1. Material for sequencing was PBMCs or T cells enriched from blood (not recorded which). The CDR3 sequence: CASSPGDRDYSPLHF. CDR3 in DNA: TGCGCCAGCAGCCCGGGGGACAGAGACTATTCACCCCTCCACTTT.